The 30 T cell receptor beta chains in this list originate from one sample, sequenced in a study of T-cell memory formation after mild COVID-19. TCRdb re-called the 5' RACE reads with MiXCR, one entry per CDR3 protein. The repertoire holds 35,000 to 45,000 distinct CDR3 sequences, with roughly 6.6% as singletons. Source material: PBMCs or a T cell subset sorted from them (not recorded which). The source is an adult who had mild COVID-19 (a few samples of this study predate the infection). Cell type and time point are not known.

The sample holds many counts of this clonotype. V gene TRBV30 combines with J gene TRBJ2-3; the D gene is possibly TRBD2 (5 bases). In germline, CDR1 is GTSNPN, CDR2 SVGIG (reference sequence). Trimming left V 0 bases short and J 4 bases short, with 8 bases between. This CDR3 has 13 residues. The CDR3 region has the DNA TGTGCCTGGAGTGTACCCGGGGCAGATACGCAGTATTTT. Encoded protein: CAWSVPGADTQYF.

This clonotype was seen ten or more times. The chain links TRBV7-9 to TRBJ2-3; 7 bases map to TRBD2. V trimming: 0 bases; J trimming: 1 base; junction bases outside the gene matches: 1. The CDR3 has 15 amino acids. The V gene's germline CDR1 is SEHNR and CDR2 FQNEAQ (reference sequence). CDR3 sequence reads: CASSLAGLRTDTQYF. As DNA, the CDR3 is TGTGCCAGCAGCTTAGCGGGACTACGCACAGATACGCAGTATTTT.

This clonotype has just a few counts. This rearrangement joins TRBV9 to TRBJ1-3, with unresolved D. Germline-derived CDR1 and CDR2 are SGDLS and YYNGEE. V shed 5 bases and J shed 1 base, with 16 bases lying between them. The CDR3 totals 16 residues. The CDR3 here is CASSEGPEPSGNTIYF. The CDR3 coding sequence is TGTGCCAGCAGTGAGGGTCCCGAACCGTCTGGAAACACCATATATTTT.

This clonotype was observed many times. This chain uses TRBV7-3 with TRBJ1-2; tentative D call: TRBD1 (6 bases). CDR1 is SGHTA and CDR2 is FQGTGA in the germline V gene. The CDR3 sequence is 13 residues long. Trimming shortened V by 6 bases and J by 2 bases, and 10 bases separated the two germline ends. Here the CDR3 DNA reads TGTGCCAGCAGTCCCGACAGGAACTATGGCTACACCTTC. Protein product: CASSPDRNYGYTF.

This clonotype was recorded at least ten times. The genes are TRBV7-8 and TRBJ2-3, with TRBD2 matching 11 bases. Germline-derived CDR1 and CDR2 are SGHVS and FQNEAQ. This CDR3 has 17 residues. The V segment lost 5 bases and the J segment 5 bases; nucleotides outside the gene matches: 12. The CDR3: CASSTRPGLAVQDTQYF. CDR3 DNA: TGTGCCAGCAGCACCCGACCGGGACTAGCGGTCCAAGATACGCAGTATTTT. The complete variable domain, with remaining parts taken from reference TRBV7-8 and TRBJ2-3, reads GAGVSQSPRYKVAKRGQDVALRCDPISGHVSLFWYQQALGQGPEFLTYFQNEAQLDKSGLPSDRFFAERPEGSVSTLKIQRTQQEDSAVYLCASSTRPGLAVQDTQYFGPGTRLTVL.

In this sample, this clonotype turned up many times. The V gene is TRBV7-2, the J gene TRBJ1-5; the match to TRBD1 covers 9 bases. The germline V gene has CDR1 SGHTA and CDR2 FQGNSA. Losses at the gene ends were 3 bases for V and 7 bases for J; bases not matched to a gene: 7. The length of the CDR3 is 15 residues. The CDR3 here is CASSLMTGGGQPQHF. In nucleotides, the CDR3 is TGTGCCAGCAGCTTGATGACAGGGGGTGGCCAGCCCCAGCATTTT.

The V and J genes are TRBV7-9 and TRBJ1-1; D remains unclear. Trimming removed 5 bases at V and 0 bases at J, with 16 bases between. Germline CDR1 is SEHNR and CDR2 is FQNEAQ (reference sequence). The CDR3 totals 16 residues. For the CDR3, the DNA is TGTGCCAGCAGCCGCCCGCCCCAGGTCATGAACACTGAAGCTTTCTTT. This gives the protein CASSRPPQVMNTEAFF.

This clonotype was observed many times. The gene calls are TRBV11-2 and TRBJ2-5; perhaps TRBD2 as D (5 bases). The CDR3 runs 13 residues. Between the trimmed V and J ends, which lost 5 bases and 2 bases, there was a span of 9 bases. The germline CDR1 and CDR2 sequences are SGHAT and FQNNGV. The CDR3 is CASSPGEQETQYF. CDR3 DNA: TGTGCCAGCAGCCCCGGGGAGCAAGAGACCCAGTACTTC.

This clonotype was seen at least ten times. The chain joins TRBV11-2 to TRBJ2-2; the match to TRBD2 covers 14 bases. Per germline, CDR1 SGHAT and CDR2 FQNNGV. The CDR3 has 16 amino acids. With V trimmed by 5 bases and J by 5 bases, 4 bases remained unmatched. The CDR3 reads CASSQTSGRATGELFF. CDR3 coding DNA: TGTGCCAGCAGCCAGACTAGCGGGAGGGCGACCGGGGAGCTGTTTTTT.

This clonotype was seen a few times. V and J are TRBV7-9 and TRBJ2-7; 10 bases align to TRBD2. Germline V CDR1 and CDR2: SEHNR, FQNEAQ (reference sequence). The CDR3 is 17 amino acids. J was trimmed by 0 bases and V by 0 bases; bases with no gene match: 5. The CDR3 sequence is CASSLADGTSASYEQYF. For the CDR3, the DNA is TGTGCCAGCAGCTTAGCGGATGGGACTAGCGCCTCCTACGAGCAGTACTTC. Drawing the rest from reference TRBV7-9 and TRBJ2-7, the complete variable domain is DTGVSQNPRHKITKRGQNVTFRCDPISEHNRLYWYRQTLGQGPEFLTYFQNEAQLEKSRLLSDRFSAERPKGSFSTLEIQRTEQGDSAMYLCASSLADGTSASYEQYFGPGTRLTVT.

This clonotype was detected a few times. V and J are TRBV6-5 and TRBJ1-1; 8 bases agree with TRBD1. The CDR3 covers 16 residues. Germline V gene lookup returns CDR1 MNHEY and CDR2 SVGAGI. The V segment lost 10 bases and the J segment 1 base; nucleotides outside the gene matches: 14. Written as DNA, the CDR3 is TGTGCCACCAAAGCCACCAGGGGGCCGGAGAACACTGAAGCTTTCTTT. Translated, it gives CATKATRGPENTEAFF.

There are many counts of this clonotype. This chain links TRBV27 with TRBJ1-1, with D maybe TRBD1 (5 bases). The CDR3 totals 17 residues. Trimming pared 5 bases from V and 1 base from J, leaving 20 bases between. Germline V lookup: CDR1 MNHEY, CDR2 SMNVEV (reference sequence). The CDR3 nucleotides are TGTGCCAGCAGTCTTAACTCCTATTGGGACGGGAACACTGAAGCTTTCTTT. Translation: CASSLNSYWDGNTEAFF.

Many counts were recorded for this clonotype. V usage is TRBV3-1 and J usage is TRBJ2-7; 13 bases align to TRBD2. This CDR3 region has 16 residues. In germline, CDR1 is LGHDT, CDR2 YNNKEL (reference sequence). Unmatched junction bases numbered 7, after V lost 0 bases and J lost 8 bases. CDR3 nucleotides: TGTGCCAGCAGCCAAGATCGTAAACTAGCGGGGGGGCAGCAGTACTTC. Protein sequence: CASSQDRKLAGGQQYF.

Here the CDR3 reads CASSQNQVYEQYF. DNA for the CDR3: TGTGCCAGCAGCCAGAATCAGGTCTACGAGCAGTACTTC. This rearrangement joins TRBV5-5 to TRBJ2-7, with unresolved D. This CDR3 comprises 13 residues. The germline CDR1 and CDR2 sequences are SGHKS and YYEKEE (reference sequence). V was cut by 4 bases and J by 3 bases, with 11 bases left in between.

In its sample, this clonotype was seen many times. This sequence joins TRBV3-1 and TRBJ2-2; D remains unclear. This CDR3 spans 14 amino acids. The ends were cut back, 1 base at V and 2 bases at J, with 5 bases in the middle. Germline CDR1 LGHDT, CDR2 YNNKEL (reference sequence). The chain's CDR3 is CASSQAVNTGELFF. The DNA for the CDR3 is TGTGCCAGCAGCCAAGCGGTAAACACCGGGGAGCTGTTTTTT.

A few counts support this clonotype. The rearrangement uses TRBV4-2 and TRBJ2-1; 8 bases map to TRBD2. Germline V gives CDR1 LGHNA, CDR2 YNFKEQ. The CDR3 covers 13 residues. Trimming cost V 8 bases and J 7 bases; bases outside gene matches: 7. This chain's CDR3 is CASSETSVNEQFF. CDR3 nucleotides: TGTGCCAGCTCTGAGACTAGCGTTAATGAGCAGTTCTTC.

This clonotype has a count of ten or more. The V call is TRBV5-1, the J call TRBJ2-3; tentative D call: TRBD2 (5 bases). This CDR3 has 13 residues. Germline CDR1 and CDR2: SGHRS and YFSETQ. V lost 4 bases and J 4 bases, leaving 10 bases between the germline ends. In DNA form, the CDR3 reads TGCGCCAGCAGCCCGGCTAGCCCAGATACGCAGTATTTT. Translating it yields CASSPASPDTQYF.

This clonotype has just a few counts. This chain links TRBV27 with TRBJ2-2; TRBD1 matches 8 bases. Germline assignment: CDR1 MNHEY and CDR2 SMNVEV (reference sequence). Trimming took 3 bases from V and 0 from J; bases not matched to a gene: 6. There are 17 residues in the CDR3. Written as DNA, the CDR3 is TGTGCCAGCAGTTTGGGGACGGGACAGGCGAACACCGGGGAGCTGTTTTTT. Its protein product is CASSLGTGQANTGELFF.

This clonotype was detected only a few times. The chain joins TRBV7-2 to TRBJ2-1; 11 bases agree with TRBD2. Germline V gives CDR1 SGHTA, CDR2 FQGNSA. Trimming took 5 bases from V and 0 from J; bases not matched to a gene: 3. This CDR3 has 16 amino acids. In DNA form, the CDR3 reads TGTGCCAGCAGCCTTAGCGGGGGGGGCTCCTACAATGAGCAGTTCTTC. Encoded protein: CASSLSGGGSYNEQFF.

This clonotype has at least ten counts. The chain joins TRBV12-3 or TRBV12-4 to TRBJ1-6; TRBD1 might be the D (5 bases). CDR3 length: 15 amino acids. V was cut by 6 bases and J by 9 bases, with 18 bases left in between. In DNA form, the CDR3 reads TGTGCCAGCAGCAGCCGTGGGGGTAGTGGTTCACCCCTCCACTTT. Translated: CASSSRGGSGSPLHF.

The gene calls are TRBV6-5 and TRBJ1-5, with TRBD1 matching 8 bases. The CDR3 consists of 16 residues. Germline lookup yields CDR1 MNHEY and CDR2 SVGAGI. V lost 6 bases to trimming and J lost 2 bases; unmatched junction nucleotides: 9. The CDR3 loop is CASSRGSGQGNQPQHF. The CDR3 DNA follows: TGTGCCAGCAGCCGAGGGTCGGGACAGGGCAATCAGCCCCAGCATTTT.

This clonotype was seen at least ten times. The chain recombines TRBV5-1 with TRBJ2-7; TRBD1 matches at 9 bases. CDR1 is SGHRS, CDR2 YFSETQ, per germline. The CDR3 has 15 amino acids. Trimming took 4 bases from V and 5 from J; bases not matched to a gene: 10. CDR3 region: CASSHGAQGANEQYF. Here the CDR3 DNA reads TGCGCCAGCAGCCATGGGGCACAGGGGGCTAACGAGCAGTACTTC. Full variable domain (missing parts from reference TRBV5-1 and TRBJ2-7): KAGVTQTPRYLIKTRGQQVTLSCSPISGHRSVSWYQQTPGQGLQFLFEYFSETQRNKGNFPGRFSGRQFSNSRSEMNVSTLELGDSALYLCASSHGAQGANEQYFGPGTRLTVT.

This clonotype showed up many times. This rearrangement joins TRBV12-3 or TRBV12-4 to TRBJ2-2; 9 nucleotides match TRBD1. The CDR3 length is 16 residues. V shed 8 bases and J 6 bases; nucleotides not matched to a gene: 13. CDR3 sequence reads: CASVLRTGTGPGELFF. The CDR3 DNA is TGTGCCAGCGTGCTCCGAACCGGGACAGGGCCCGGGGAGCTGTTTTTT.

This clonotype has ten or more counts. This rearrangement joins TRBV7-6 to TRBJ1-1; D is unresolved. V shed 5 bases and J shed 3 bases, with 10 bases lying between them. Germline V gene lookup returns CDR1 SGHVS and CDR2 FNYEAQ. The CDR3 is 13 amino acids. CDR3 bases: TGTGCCAGCAGCGTCCAGTCATACACTGAAGCTTTCTTT. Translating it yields CASSVQSYTEAFF.

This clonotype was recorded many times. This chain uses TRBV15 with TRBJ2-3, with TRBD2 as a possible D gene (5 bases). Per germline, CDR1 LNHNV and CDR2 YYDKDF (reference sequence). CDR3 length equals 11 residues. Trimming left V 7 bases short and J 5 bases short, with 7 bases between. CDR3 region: CATKRGDTQYF. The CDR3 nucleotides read TGTGCCACCAAACGGGGAGATACGCAGTATTTT.

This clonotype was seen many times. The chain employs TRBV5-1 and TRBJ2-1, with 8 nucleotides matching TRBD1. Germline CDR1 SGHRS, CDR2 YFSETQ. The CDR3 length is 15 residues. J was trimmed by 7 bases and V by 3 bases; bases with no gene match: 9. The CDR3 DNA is TGCGCCAGCAGCTCGATGGGACAGGACTTGAATGAGCAGTTCTTC. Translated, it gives CASSSMGQDLNEQFF.

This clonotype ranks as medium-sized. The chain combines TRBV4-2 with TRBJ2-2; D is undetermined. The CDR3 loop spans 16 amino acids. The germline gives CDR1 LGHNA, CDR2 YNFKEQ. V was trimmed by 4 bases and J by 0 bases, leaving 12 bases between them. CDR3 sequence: CASSLVGFSNTGELFF. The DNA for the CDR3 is TGTGCCAGCAGCCTGGTCGGGTTTTCGAACACCGGGGAGCTGTTTTTT.

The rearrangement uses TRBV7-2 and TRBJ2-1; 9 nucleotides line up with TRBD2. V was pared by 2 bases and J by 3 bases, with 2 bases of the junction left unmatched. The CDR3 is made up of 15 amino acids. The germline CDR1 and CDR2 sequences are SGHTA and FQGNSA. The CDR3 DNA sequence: TGTGCCAGCAGCTTAAGCGGGGGGATCTACAATGAGCAGTTCTTC. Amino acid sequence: CASSLSGGIYNEQFF.

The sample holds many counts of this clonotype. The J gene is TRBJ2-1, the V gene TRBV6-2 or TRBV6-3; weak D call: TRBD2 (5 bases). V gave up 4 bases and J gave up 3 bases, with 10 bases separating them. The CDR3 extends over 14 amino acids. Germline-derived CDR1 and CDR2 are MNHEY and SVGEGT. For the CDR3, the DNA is TGTGCCAGCAGTTCAACCGGGAACTACAATGAGCAGTTCTTC. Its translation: CASSSTGNYNEQFF.

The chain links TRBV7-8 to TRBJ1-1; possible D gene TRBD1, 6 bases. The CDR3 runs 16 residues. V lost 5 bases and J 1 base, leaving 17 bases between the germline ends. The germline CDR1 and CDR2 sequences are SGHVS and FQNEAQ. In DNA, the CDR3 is TGTGCCAGCAGCATAAACAGGGCACGGGAGAACACTGAAGCTTTCTTT. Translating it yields CASSINRARENTEAFF.